These 15 T cell receptor beta chains were sequenced from one sample in a study of shared clonotypes between healthy human individuals. Profiled with immunoSEQ multiplex PCR; TCRdb holds only in-frame clones, not every one. The sample shows more than 1.2 million clones, around 98.5% of them seen only once. The sample consisted of naive CD4+ T cells sorted from blood. Subset here: CD45RA+ positively selected. Every receptor here comes from a man aged 30 to 45 in good health.

The J gene is TRBJ2-5, the V gene TRBV7-2; D perhaps matches TRBD1 (6 bases). The germline V gene has CDR1 SGHTA and CDR2 FQGNSA. The CDR3 contains 14 residues. Trimming shortened V by 5 bases and J by 4 bases, and 14 bases separated the two germline ends. For the CDR3, the DNA is TGTGCCAGCAGCCACGAGGGGGTAGGAGAGACCCAGTACTTC. It yields the protein CASSHEGVGETQYF.

The V call is TRBV7-9, the J call TRBJ1-2; TRBD1 matches 11 bases. The CDR3 covers 15 residues. From germline, CDR1 is SEHNR and CDR2 FQNEAQ (reference sequence). Trimming cost V 4 bases and J 6 bases; bases outside gene matches: 7. CDR3 in amino acids: CASSSSGTGGNGYTF. DNA of the CDR3: TGTGCCAGCAGCTCTTCCGGGACAGGGGGTAATGGCTACACCTTC.

This clone turned up a few times. This rearrangement joins TRBV7-9 to TRBJ2-1, with 9 bases identical to TRBD2. The CDR3 sequence is 16 residues long. Germline-derived CDR1 and CDR2 are SEHNR and FQNEAQ (reference sequence). The J segment lost 7 bases and the V segment lost 1 base, leaving 8 bases of the junction unmatched. The CDR3 DNA reads TGTGCCAGCAGCTTAGTTAGTAGCGGGAGCATGAATGAGCAGTTCTTC. Translation gives CASSLVSSGSMNEQFF.

The rearrangement uses TRBV11-3 and TRBJ2-7, with TRBD1 identical over 10 bases. This CDR3 contains 14 residues. The germline CDR1 and CDR2 sequences are SGHNT and YENEEA. J was trimmed by 6 bases and V by 6 bases; bases with no gene match: 8. CDR3 nucleotides: TGTGCCAGCAGTTCCGGGACAGGGGCGGGCGAGCAGTACTTC. It yields the protein CASSSGTGAGEQYF.

This clone was seen only once. The rearrangement joins TRBV7-8 to TRBJ1-5; tentative D call: TRBD1 (5 bases). Germline values: CDR1 SGHVS, CDR2 FQNEAQ. The CDR3 is 15 residues long. The V gene lost 5 bases and the J gene lost 3 bases, with 14 bases spanning the gap. This CDR3 reads CASSQDGGDNQPQHF. As DNA, the CDR3 is TGTGCCAGCAGCCAGGACGGGGGGGACAATCAGCCCCAGCATTTT.

The chain uses TRBV2 and TRBJ1-5; D ambiguous. The CDR3 sequence is 13 residues long. Germline values: CDR1 SNHLY, CDR2 FYNNEI. Trimming took off 7 bases at V and 4 bases at J, with 11 bases between the two ends. CDR3 loop: CASMPESNQPQHF. The DNA of the CDR3 is TGTGCCAGCATGCCGGAAAGTAATCAGCCCCAGCATTTT.

V gene TRBV7-2 combines with J gene TRBJ2-7; 7 bases agree with TRBD2. V was clipped by 5 bases and J by 3 bases; unmatched bases: 7. The germline V gene has CDR1 SGHTA and CDR2 FQGNSA. The CDR3 runs 14 residues. The CDR3 DNA reads TGTGCCAGCAGCACCGGACTAGAGGGCTACGAGCAGTACTTC. This translates into CASSTGLEGYEQYF. Full variable domain (outside the CDR3, taken from reference TRBV7-2 and TRBJ2-7): GAGVSQSPSNKVTEKGKDVELRCDPISGHTALYWYRQSLGQGLEFLIYFQGNSAPDKSGLPSDRFSAERTGGSVSTLTIQRTQQEDSAVYLCASSTGLEGYEQYFGPGTRLTVT.

CDR3 nucleotide sequence: TGTGCCACCAGCAGAGATCATGGACTAGCGGGTAACAATGAGCAGTTCTTC. It yields the protein CATSRDHGLAGNNEQFF. This chain connects TRBV15 to TRBJ2-1; 11 nucleotides line up with TRBD2. CDR3 length: 17 amino acids. V was clipped by 0 bases and J by 5 bases; unmatched bases: 6. Germline CDR1 is LNHNV and CDR2 is YYDKDF (reference sequence).

Worth noting for this clone: This sample includes further DNA sequences coding for the same CDR3. The gene calls are TRBV28 and TRBJ1-2, with D possibly matching TRBD1 (5 bases). The CDR3 is 12 amino acids. V lost 6 bases, J lost 0 bases, and 5 bases lay in between. Per germline, CDR1 MDHEN and CDR2 SYDVKM. In DNA form, the CDR3 reads TGTGCCAGCAGGACAGCTAACTATGGCTACACCTTC. This gives the protein CASRTANYGYTF.

This rearrangement joins TRBV28 to TRBJ2-7; a possible D gene is TRBD1 (6 bases). Per germline, CDR1 MDHEN and CDR2 SYDVKM. V lost 5 bases, J lost 2 bases, and 16 bases lay in between. The CDR3 totals 15 residues. CDR3 nucleotide sequence: TGTGCCAGCAGTCTCCCCAGGGGCTTAACCTACGAGCAGTACTTC. Its protein is CASSLPRGLTYEQYF.

This chain connects TRBV11-2 to TRBJ2-3; D is unresolved. This CDR3 has 15 residues. With 5 bases removed from V and 2 bases from J, the gap between germline ends came to 14 bases. Germline V lookup: CDR1 SGHAT, CDR2 FQNNGV. CDR3 sequence reads: CASSLTRPVTDTQYF. The CDR3 nucleotides are TGTGCCAGCAGCCTCACCCGGCCAGTCACAGATACGCAGTATTTT.

The chain uses TRBV4-1 and TRBJ1-5, with 7 bases lining up with TRBD1. V was clipped by 4 bases and J by 2 bases; unmatched bases: 2. The V gene's germline CDR1 is MGHRA and CDR2 YSYEKL. The CDR3 contains 14 residues. The CDR3 sequence is CASSPGTGNQPQHF. The CDR3 DNA reads TGCGCCAGCAGCCCGGGGACAGGCAATCAGCCCCAGCATTTT.

The gene calls are TRBV11-3 and TRBJ2-1; D may match TRBD1 or TRBD2 (5 bases each). The CDR3 totals 18 residues. Deletions cut 5 bases from V and 8 bases from J, with 28 bases between. CDR1 SGHNT and CDR2 YENEEA come from the germline V gene. The CDR3 DNA is TGTGCCAGCAGCCAGACGGGACGTGGGCGATTTAAAATGGATGAGCAGTTCTTC. It translates to CASSQTGRGRFKMDEQFF.

The chain carries TRBV18 and TRBJ2-2; D is ambiguous. CDR3 size: 14 residues. Deletions cut 2 bases from V and 5 bases from J, with 9 bases between. From germline, CDR1 is KGHSH and CDR2 LQKENI. The CDR3 nucleotides read TGTGCCAGCTCACCAGACATGAGTACCGGGGAGCTGTTTTTT. It specifies CASSPDMSTGELFF.

Written as DNA, the CDR3 is TGCAGTTCCCCAACGGACGCTGAAGCTTTCTTT. Its protein is CSSPTDAEAFF. The rearrangement links TRBV20-1 to TRBJ1-1; D uncertain. The V end was cut by 8 bases, the J end by 6 bases, with 13 bases between. The CDR3 is 11 amino acids. The germline CDR1 and CDR2 sequences are DFQATT and SNEGSKA (reference sequence).